The rows below give T cell receptor beta chains drawn from one sample of a study of blood T cells in healthy people across ages. A single record per CDR3 protein comes from TCRdb applying MiXCR to the 5' RACE reads. Of hundreds of thousands of distinct CDR3 sequences listed, around three fifths are singletons. The sample taken for sequencing was blood. Every receptor here comes from a man aged 35 to 55 in good health. CDR3s include the opening cysteine and the closing phenylalanine or tryptophan. The order of the fields is J gene, V gene, CDR3 protein.

J: .
V: TRBV28
CDR3: CASSFPPLGTRSSYNEQYF

J: TRBJ2-5
V: TRBV29-1
CDR3: CSVVLPSGFETQYF

J: TRBJ2-7
V: TRBV5-5
CDR3: CASSLGPYERYF

J: TRBJ2-1
V: TRBV29-1
CDR3: CSVERDEQFF

J: TRBJ1-5
V: TRBV24-1
CDR3: CATSGGQSSNQPQHF

J: TRBJ2-3
V: TRBV29-1
CDR3: CSVEGAGGIATDTQYF

J: TRBJ1-6
V: TRBV6-6
CDR3: CASSWATDREGSPLHF

J: TRBJ2-2
V: TRBV6-6
CDR3: CASSYWTGNTGELFF

J: TRBJ2-1
V: TRBV5-1
CDR3: CASSLAPTANNEQFF

J: TRBJ2-7
V: TRBV7-2
CDR3: CASSIGRGNHEQYF

J: TRBJ2-1
V: TRBV6-1
CDR3: CASSERRNEQFF

J: TRBJ1-2
V: TRBV29-1
CDR3: CSARMAGERTNYGYTF

J: TRBJ2-1
V: TRBV6-1
CDR3: CASSVQGDTYNEQFF

J: TRBJ2-5
V: TRBV20-1
CDR3: CSATVSRRVDQETQYF

J: .
V: TRBV15
CDR3: CATSRGSRGSGKETQYF

J: TRBJ1-5
V: TRBV3-1
CDR3: CASSQVQGINQPQHF

J: TRBJ2-5
V: TRBV9
CDR3: CASSVVAGETQYF

J: TRBJ2-3
V: TRBV29-1
CDR3: CSVEAGGSSDTQYF

J: TRBJ2-5
V: TRBV6-2/TRBV6-3
CDR3: CASRSSGRYNEQYF

J: TRBJ2-3
V: TRBV9
CDR3: CASSTRQGSGTDTQYF

J: TRBJ2-3
V: TRBV7-2
CDR3: CASSPQGDSPDTQYF

J: TRBJ2-7
V: TRBV11-1
CDR3: CASSFETGSYEQYF

J: TRBJ1-4
V: TRBV20-1
CDR3: CSARRRQAGEKLFF